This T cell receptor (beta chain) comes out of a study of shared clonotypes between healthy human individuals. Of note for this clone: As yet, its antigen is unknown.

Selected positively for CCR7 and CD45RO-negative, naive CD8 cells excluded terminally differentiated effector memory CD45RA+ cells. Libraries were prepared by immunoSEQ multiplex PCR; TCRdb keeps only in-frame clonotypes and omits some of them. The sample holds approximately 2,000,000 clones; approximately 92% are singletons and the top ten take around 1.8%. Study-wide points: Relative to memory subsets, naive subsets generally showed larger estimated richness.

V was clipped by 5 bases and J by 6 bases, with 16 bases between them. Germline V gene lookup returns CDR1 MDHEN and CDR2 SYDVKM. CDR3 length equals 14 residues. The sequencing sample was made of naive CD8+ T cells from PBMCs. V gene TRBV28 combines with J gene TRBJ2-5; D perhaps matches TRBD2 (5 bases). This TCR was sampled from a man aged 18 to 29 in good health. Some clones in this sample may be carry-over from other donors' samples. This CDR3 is CASSVSIGSKTQYF. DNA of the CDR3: TGTGCCAGCAGTGTATCCATAGGGAGTAAGACCCAGTACTTC.